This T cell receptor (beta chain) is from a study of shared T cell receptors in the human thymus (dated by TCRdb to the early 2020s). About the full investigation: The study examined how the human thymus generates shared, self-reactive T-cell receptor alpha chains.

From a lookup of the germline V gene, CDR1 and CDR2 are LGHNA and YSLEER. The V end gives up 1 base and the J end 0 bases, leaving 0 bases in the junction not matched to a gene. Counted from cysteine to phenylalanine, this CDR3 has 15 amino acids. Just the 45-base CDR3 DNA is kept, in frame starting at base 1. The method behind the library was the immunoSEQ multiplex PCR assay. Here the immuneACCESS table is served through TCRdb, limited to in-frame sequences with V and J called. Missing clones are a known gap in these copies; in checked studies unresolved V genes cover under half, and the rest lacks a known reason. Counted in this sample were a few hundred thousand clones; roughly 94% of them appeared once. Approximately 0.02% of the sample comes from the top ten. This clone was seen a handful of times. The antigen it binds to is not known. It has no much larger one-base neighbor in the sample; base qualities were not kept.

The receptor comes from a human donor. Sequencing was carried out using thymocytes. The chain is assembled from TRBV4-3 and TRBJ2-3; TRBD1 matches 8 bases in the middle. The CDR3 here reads CASSQGTGSTDTQYF. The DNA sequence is TGCGCCAGCAGCCAAGGGACAGGGAGCACAGATACGCAGTATTTT.